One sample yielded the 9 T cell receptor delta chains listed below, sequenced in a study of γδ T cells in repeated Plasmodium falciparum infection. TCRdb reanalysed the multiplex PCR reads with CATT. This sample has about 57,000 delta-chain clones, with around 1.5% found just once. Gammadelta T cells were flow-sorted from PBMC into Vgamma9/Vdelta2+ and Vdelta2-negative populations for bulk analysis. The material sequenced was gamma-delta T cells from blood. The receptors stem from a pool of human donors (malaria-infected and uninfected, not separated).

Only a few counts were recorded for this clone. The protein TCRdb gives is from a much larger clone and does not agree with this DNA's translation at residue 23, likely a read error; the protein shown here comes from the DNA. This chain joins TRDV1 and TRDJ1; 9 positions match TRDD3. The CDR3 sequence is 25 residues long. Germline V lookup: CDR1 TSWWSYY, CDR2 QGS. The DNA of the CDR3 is TGTGCTCTTGGGGAAGCGGGCCTACACCTGGGGGATGAAGTGAGGAGGCCATTGTACACCGATAAACCCATCTTT. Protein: CALGEAGLHLGDEVRRPLYTDKPIF.

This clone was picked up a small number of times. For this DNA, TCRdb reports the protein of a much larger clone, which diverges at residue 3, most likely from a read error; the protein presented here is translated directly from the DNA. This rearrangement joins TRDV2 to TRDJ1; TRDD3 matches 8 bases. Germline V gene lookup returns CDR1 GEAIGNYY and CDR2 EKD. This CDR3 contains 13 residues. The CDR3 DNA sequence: TGTGCCTATGACACACTGGGGGGTAGTAAACTCATCTTT. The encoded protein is CAYDTLGGSKLIF.

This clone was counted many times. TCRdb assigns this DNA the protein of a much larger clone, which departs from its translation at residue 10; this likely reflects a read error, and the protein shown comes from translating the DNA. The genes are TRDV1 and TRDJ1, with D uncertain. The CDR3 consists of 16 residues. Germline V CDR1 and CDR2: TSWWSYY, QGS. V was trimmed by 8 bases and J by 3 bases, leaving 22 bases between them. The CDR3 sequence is CALLTATRSPADKLIF. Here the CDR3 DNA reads TGTGCTCTTCTGACCGCAACAAGGAGTCCGGCCGATAAACTCATCTTT.

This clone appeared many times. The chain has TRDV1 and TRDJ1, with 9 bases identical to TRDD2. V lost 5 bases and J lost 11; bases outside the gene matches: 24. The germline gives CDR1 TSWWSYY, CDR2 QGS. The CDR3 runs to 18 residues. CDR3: CALGTPSYREAGCKELIF. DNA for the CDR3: TGTGCTCTTGGGACTCCTTCCTACAGGGAGGCGGGGTGCAAGGAGCTCATCTTT.

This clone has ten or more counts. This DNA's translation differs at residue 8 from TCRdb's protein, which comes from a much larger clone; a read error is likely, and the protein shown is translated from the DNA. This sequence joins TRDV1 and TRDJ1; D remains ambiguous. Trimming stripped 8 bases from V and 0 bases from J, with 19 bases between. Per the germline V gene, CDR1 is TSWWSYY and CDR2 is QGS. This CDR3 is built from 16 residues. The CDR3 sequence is CALRKFFASYTDKLIF. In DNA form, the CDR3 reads TGTGCTCTTAGAAAGTTCTTCGCCTCGTACACCGATAAACTCATCTTT.

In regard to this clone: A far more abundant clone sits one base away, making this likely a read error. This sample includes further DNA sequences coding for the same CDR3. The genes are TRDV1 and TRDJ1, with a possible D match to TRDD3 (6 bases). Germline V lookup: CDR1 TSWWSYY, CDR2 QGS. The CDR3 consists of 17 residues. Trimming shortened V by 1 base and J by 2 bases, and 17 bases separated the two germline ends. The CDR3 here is CALGEPLNGWGTDKLIF. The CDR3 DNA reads TGTGCTCTTGGGGAACCCCTAAATGGGTGGGGGACCGATAAACTCATCTTT.

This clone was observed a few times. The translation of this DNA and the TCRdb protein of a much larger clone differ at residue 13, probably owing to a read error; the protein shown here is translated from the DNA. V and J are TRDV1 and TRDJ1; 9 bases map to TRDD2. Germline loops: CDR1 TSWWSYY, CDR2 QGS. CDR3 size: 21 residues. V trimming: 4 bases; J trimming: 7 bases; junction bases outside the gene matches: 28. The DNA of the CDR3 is TGTGCTCTTGGGGTTCCTTCCTACGGGATATGGGGGACACGCCCAGGGGTTAAACTCATCTTT. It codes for CALGVPSYGIWGTRPGVKLIF.

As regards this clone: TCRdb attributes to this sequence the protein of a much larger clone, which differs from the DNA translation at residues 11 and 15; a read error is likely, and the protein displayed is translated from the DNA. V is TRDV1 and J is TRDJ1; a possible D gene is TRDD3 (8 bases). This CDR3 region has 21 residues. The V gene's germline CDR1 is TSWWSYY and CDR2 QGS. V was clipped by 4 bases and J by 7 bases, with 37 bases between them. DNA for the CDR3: TGTGCTCTTGGGGGCTGTTCCTACCCGTCCGCGATACTGGGGGGCCGGCTTAAACTCATCTTT. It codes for CALGGCSYPSAILGGRLKLIF.

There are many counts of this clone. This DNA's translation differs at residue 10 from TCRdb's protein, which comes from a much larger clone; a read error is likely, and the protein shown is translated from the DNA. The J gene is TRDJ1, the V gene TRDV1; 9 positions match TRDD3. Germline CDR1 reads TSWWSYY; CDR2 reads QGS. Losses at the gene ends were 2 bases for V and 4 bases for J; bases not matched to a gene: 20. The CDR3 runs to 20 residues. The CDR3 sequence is CALGEGAPLCPGDTVDKLIF. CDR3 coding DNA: TGTGCTCTTGGGGAAGGAGCGCCTTTATGTCCGGGGGATACAGTCGATAAACTCATCTTT.